The T cell receptor beta chain under discussion was sequenced for a study of cytomegalovirus exposure and HLA in healthy donors. This CDR3 has 16 amino acids. From germline, CDR1 is MNHEY and CDR2 SMNVEV (reference sequence). After removal of 5 bases from V and 2 bases from J, the junction contained 8 bases not matched to a gene. Notes on the study in general: Association of a missense DCLRE1C variant with TCR beta V- and J-gene trimming was reported in a later analysis.

Comment on this clone: Its target is unknown.

The PCR had 60 Vbeta and 13 Jbeta primers. Data came from immunoSEQ multiplex PCR; TCRdb stores just in-frame clones and leaves some out. The sample records more than 95,000 clones, 74% being singletons. J is TRBJ2-3 and V is TRBV27, with 9 bases that match TRBD1. The sequence was collected from a woman aged 50 to 60 in good health and CMV-seropositive. Specimen: PBMCs. DNA for the CDR3: TGTGCCAGCAGTCCGTGGACAGGGGCGGACACAGATACGCAGTATTTT. Translation gives CASSPWTGADTDTQYF.